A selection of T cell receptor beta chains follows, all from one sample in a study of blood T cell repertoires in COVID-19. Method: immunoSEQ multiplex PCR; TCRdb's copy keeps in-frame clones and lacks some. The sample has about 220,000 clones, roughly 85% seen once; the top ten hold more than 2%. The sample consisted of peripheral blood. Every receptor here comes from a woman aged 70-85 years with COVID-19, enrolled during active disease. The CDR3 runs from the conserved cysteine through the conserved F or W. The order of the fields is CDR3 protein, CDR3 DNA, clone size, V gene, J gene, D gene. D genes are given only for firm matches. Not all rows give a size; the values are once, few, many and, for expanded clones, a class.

CASSPSGTALEKLFF	TGTGCCAGTAGTCCCTCCGGGACAGCCCTCGAAAAACTGTTTTTT	-	TRBV19	TRBJ1-4	TRBD1
CASSVRTSGRIADTQYF	TGTGCCAGTAGTGTTCGGACTAGCGGGAGGATAGCAGATACGCAGTATTTT	-	TRBV19	TRBJ2-3	TRBD2
CASSVHPSGANTGELFF	TGTGCCAGCAGCGTGCATCCTAGCGGAGCGAACACCGGGGAGCTGTTTTTT	once	TRBV7-9	TRBJ2-2	TRBD2
CASSYSTVNTEAFF	TGTGCCAGCAGTTACTCTACAGTCAACACTGAAGCTTTCTTT	-	TRBV6-5	TRBJ1-1	-
CASSLPGLAGVGELFF	TGTGCCAGCAGCTTACCGGGACTAGCGGGCGTCGGGGAGCTGTTTTTT	-	TRBV7-6	TRBJ2-2	TRBD2
CASSFTSGSYEQYF	TGCGCCAGCAGCTTCACTAGCGGGAGTTACGAGCAGTACTTC	-	TRBV5-1	TRBJ2-7	TRBD2
CASSLDGVEGYTF	TGTGCCAGCAGCCTCGACGGGGTGGAGGGCTACACCTTC	-	TRBV6-2/TRBV6-3	TRBJ1-2	-
CASSQGLNNEQFF	TGTGCCAGCAGCCAGGGACTGAACAATGAGCAGTTCTTC	-	TRBV7-3	TRBJ2-1	-
CSVEGTGDASTDTQYF	TGCAGCGTTGAAGGGACAGGGGATGCTAGCACAGATACGCAGTATTTT	-	TRBV29-1	TRBJ2-3	TRBD1
CASSLAGTGGRTEAFF	TGCGCCAGCAGCTTGGCCGGGACAGGGGGCCGGACTGAAGCTTTCTTT	-	TRBV5-1	TRBJ1-1	TRBD1
CASMPQVIAYGYTF	TGTGCCAGCATGCCCCAAGTTATAGCATATGGCTACACCTTC	once	TRBV5-4	TRBJ1-2	-
CAWRGAGRTDTQYF	TGTGCCTGGAGAGGAGCGGGGAGAACAGATACGCAGTATTTT	-	TRBV30	TRBJ2-3	TRBD2
CASSLALTENGYTF	TGCGCCAGCAGCTTGGCCCTAACAGAAAATGGCTACACCTTC	few	TRBV5-1	TRBJ1-2	-
CASSGGQGAPGEAFF	TGTGCCAGCAGCGGAGGACAGGGAGCCCCAGGAGAAGCTTTCTTT	-	TRBV9	TRBJ1-1	TRBD1
CASSLGGAQHF	TGTGCCAGCAGTCTCGGGGGGGCCCAGCATTTT	once	TRBV6-2/TRBV6-3	TRBJ1-5	-
CATSREETGPNSPLHF	TGTGCCACCAGCAGAGAAGAGACAGGCCCTAATTCACCCCTCCACTTT	-	TRBV15	TRBJ1-6	-
CASSQDQAGVGQPQHF	TGTGCCAGCAGCCAAGATCAGGCAGGGGTTGGGCAGCCCCAGCATTTT	-	TRBV3-1/TRBV3-2	TRBJ1-5	-
CAITTTGRYGYTF	TGTGCCATCACCACGACAGGGCGGTATGGCTACACCTTC	-	TRBV10-3	TRBJ1-2	TRBD1
CAISGETYNEQFF	TGTGCCATCAGTGGGGAGACGTACAATGAGCAGTTCTTC	few	TRBV10-3	TRBJ2-1	-
CASSPETGLVEAFF	TGTGCCAGTAGTCCCGAGACAGGGTTGGTTGAAGCTTTCTTT	-	TRBV19	TRBJ1-1	TRBD1
CAWSVLRGRRTEAFF	TGTGCCTGGAGTGTACTAAGGGGGCGTCGAACTGAAGCTTTCTTT	once	TRBV30	TRBJ1-1	TRBD1
CASSRGPSRQETQYF	TGTGCCAGTAGTCGTGGTCCTAGCAGACAAGAGACCCAGTACTTC	-	TRBV19	TRBJ2-5	-
CASSLDPPGYTF	TGCGCCAGCAGCTTGGATCCTCCGGGCTACACCTTC	-	TRBV5-1	TRBJ1-2	-
CASSLTGTSGRVEYF	TGCGCCAGCAGCCTTACCGGGACTAGCGGGAGGGTTGAATACTTC	-	TRBV5-1	TRBJ2-4	TRBD2
CSVLQGDYGYTF	TGCAGCGTTTTGCAGGGGGACTATGGCTACACCTTC	-	TRBV29-1	TRBJ1-2	TRBD1
CASSLAGGQPQHF	TGTGCCAGCAGCTTAGCGGGTGGTCAGCCCCAGCATTTT	-	TRBV7-3	TRBJ1-5	-
CASSVAISSGNTIYF	TGTGCCAGCAGCGTAGCGATTAGCTCTGGAAACACCATATATTTT	-	TRBV9	TRBJ1-3	-
CASSPTGRWSNQPQHF	TGTGCCAGCAGTCCGACGGGAAGGTGGAGCAATCAGCCCCAGCATTTT	few	TRBV27	TRBJ1-5	-
CAWKLQNTEAFF	TGTGCCTGGAAACTCCAGAACACTGAAGCTTTCTTT	many	TRBV30	TRBJ1-1	-
CASSTSGGSSPLHF	TGTGCCAGCTCAACGTCAGGGGGTAGTTCACCCCTCCACTTT	-	TRBV18	TRBJ1-6	TRBD1
CASSPGTAIYEQYF	TGTGCCAGCAGCCCCGGGACAGCGATATACGAGCAGTACTTC	-	TRBV11-3	TRBJ2-7	TRBD1
CASGLQGFSPLHF	TGTGCCAGCGGTCTACAGGGTTTTTCACCCCTCCACTTT	-	TRBV7-3	TRBJ1-6	-
CASSYASGGRGNQPQHF	TGTGCCAGCAGTTACGCTTCAGGGGGGCGCGGGAATCAGCCCCAGCATTTT	-	TRBV27	TRBJ1-5	TRBD1
CASSVGPTSYEQYF	TGTGCCAGCAGCGTAGGCCCCACTAGCTACGAGCAGTACTTC	-	TRBV9	TRBJ2-7	-
CAISNRGTDTEAFF	TGTGCCATCAGTAACAGGGGGACTGACACTGAAGCTTTCTTT	once	TRBV10-3	TRBJ1-1	TRBD1
CATKGPSGTAYGYTF	TGTGCCACCAAGGGTCCCTCCGGGACAGCTTACGGCTACACCTTC	-	TRBV24-1	TRBJ1-2	TRBD1
CSVETVGYTF	TGCAGCGTTGAAACGGTCGGCTACACCTTC	-	TRBV29-1	TRBJ1-2	-
CASSKRSGAGAYNEQFF	TGTGCCAGCAGCAAAAGGTCCGGGGCAGGGGCCTACAATGAGCAGTTCTTC	-	TRBV21-1	TRBJ2-1	-
CASSLQGQGLNEQFF	TGTGCCAGCAGCTTACAGGGACAGGGCCTCAATGAGCAGTTCTTC	-	TRBV7-6	TRBJ2-1	TRBD1
CATSRGQGGGYTF	TGTGCCACCAGCAGGGGACAGGGAGGGGGCTACACCTTC	once	TRBV15	TRBJ1-2	TRBD1
CASSEGRGNEQFF	TGTGCCAGCAGTGAGGGCAGGGGCAATGAGCAGTTCTTC	-	TRBV6-4	TRBJ2-1	-
CASSPGAGGLRRTEAFF	TGTGCCAGCAGCCCCGGGGCAGGGGGATTACGGCGGACTGAAGCTTTCTTT	-	TRBV3-1/TRBV3-2	TRBJ1-1	TRBD1
CASSPDRMQPQHF	TGTGCCAGCTCACCGGACAGGATGCAGCCCCAGCATTTT	-	TRBV18	TRBJ1-5	TRBD1
CASSLLPGQGANTEAFF	TGTGCCAGCAGTTTGCTACCGGGACAGGGGGCGAACACTGAAGCTTTCTTT	-	TRBV28	TRBJ1-1	TRBD1
CASSLLGPTTPDTQYF	TGTGCCAGCAGCTTATTAGGCCCTACTACACCAGATACGCAGTATTTT	-	TRBV7-2	TRBJ2-3	-
CASSSRQGGNSPLHF	TGTGCCAGCAGTTCCCGACAGGGGGGAAATTCACCCCTCCACTTT	few	TRBV6-2/TRBV6-3	TRBJ1-6	TRBD1
CASSLGGRNTEAFF	TGTGCCAGCAGCTTAGGCGGGAGAAACACTGAAGCTTTCTTT	-	TRBV11-2	TRBJ1-1	-
CASSPRENTEAFF	TGTGCCAGCTCCCCCAGGGAGAACACTGAAGCTTTCTTT	few	TRBV6-5	TRBJ1-1	-